This T cell receptor beta chain was sequenced during a study of blood T cell repertoires in COVID-19. The table came from immunoSEQ multiplex PCR; TCRdb's copy has only in-frame clones and leaves some out. The table includes about 310,000 clones, around 90% detected once. CDR1 is SNHLY, CDR2 FYNNEI, per germline. The junction had 6 bases not matched to a gene; V was cut back by 9 bases and J by 6 bases. The CDR3 runs 13 residues. The sequence was obtained from a man aged 55 to 70 who had recovered from COVID-19. J is TRBJ2-3 and V is TRBV2, with 10 bases fitting TRBD2. Sample: PBMCs or T cells enriched from blood (not recorded which). CDR3 residues: CASLLAGLDTQYF. The CDR3 DNA reads as TGTGCCAGTCTACTAGCGGGGCTGGATACGCAGTATTTT.